This T cell receptor (beta chain) was retrieved from a study of blood T cells in healthy people across ages. Primed by a sample-barcoded 5' primer and a J-beta primer mix, a second PCR proceeded for 7 to 11 cycles. TCRdb reprocessed the 5' RACE reads via MiXCR and lists one record per CDR3 protein. Of over 950,000 distinct CDR3 sequences listed, about two fifths are singletons. The CDR3 consists of 16 residues. V was cut by 0 bases and J by 4 bases, with 16 bases left in between. CDR1 is SGHRS and CDR2 is YFSETQ in the germline V gene. This clonotype was obtained from a man between 18 and 29 years old in good health. Sequenced: blood. This chain joins TRBV5-1 and TRBJ2-5; D gene unclear. The CDR3 loop is CASSLAKGPRAETQYF. The CDR3 coding sequence is TGCGCCAGCAGCTTGGCCAAAGGACCACGAGCAGAGACCCAGTACTTC.